A selection of T cell receptor beta chains follows, all from one sample in a study of blood T cell repertoires in COVID-19. Data came from immunoSEQ multiplex PCR; TCRdb stores just in-frame clones and leaves some out. The table lists approximately 170,000 clones, approximately 90% of them singletons. Sequences were obtained from PBMCs or T cells enriched from blood (not recorded which). These receptor sequences come from a woman aged 18-35 years who had recovered from COVID-19. Both conserved end residues are part of each CDR3. D genes are given only for firm matches. Part of the rows lack a size; the others show once, few, many or a class for expanded clones.

v_gene,d_gene,len,abundance,j_gene,CDR3aa,CDR3nt
TRBV7-9,TRBD1,16,-,TRBJ2-4,CASSSGQGPSKNIQYF,TGTGCCAGCAGCTCCGGACAGGGGCCTAGCAAAAACATTCAGTACTTC
TRBV27,TRBD2,18,-,TRBJ2-2,CASSFTLAGGSNTGELFF,TGTGCCAGCAGTTTTACCCTAGCGGGAGGGTCGAACACCGGGGAGCTGTTTTTT
TRBV28,TRBD1,14,-,TRBJ1-2,CASSLPSDRGGYTF,TGTGCCAGCAGTTTACCTTCGGACAGGGGTGGCTACACCTTC
TRBV27,-,13,-,TRBJ2-1,CASSFGLNNEQFF,TGTGCCAGCAGTTTCGGGTTAAACAATGAGCAGTTCTTC
TRBV9,-,15,-,TRBJ2-1,CASSVMGGGNDEQFF,TGTGCCAGCAGCGTTATGGGTGGGGGGAATGATGAGCAGTTCTTC
TRBV6-5,TRBD1,15,few,TRBJ1-6,CASSWGDRDNSPLHF,TGTGCCAGCAGTTGGGGGGACAGGGATAATTCACCCCTCCACTTT
TRBV5-5,TRBD1,14,-,TRBJ2-1,CASRPGQGYNEQFF,TGTGCCAGCAGACCGGGACAGGGGTACAATGAGCAGTTCTTC
TRBV15,-,15,-,TRBJ2-3,CATSRAGRSTDTQYF,TGTGCCACCAGCAGAGCGGGGAGAAGCACAGATACGCAGTATTTT
TRBV7-2,TRBD2,14,few,TRBJ2-2,CASSPTSGTGELFF,TGTGCCAGCAGCCCGACTAGCGGGACCGGGGAGCTGTTTTTT
TRBV11-2,TRBD2,16,-,TRBJ2-5,CASSSSGVAGGGTQYF,TGTGCCAGCAGCTCTAGCGGGGTAGCGGGAGGTGGGACCCAGTACTTC
TRBV6-2/TRBV6-3,TRBD1,16,-,TRBJ2-2,CASSYFWDSYTGELFF,TGTGCCAGCAGTTACTTCTGGGACAGCTACACCGGGGAGCTGTTTTTT
TRBV20-1,TRBD2,15,-,TRBJ2-1,CSASSASGRDNEQFF,TGCAGTGCTAGTTCGGCTAGCGGGAGGGACAATGAGCAGTTCTTC
TRBV7-3,-,14,-,TRBJ2-3,CASSYAGSTDTQYF,TGTGCCAGCAGCTACGCGGGCAGCACAGATACGCAGTATTTT
TRBV19,TRBD1,17,-,TRBJ2-1,CASSKGRGSYSYNEQFF,TGTGCCAGTAGTAAGGGCAGGGGGTCTTACTCCTACAATGAGCAGTTCTTC
TRBV5-4,-,15,-,TRBJ2-5,CASSSEFLRQETQYF,TGTGCCAGCAGCTCGGAGTTCTTGAGGCAAGAGACCCAGTACTTC
TRBV20-1,-,16,-,TRBJ1-6,CSASRSRSTYNSPLHF,TGCAGTGCTAGTCGGTCACGGAGCACCTATAATTCACCCCTCCACTTT
TRBV28,-,14,-,TRBJ1-4,CAIGLGATNEKLFF,TGTGCCATCGGACTAGGTGCAACTAATGAAAAACTGTTTTTT
TRBV5-1,TRBD2,17,-,TRBJ2-7,CASSLVVGAGGPYEQYF,TGCGCCAGCAGCTTGGTGGTTGGGGCGGGAGGCCCCTACGAGCAGTACTTC
TRBV28,TRBD1,15,-,TRBJ1-4,CASSPRQGVSEKLFF,TGTGCCAGCAGTCCAAGACAGGGTGTCAGTGAAAAACTGTTTTTT
TRBV14,TRBD2,15,-,TRBJ2-5,CASSLQAGGWETQYF,TGTGCCAGCAGCCTTCAAGCGGGAGGGTGGGAGACCCAGTACTTC
TRBV29-1,-,12,-,TRBJ1-1,CSVDSGYTEAFF,TGCAGCGTTGACTCGGGTTACACTGAAGCTTTCTTT
TRBV5-4,-,14,-,TRBJ2-3,CASSHRSRTDTQYF,TGTGCCAGCAGCCATAGGAGCCGGACAGATACGCAGTATTTT
TRBV28,-,15,-,TRBJ1-5,CASTRLTYSNQPQHF,TGTGCCAGTACCCGGCTGACTTATAGCAATCAGCCCCAGCATTTT
TRBV11-2,-,12,-,TRBJ1-6,CASSGTNSPLHF,TGTGCCAGCAGCGGCACGAATTCACCCCTCCACTTT
TRBV19,-,17,-,TRBJ1-2,CASSTTIATGYDYGYTF,TGTGCCAGTAGTACAACAATCGCTACAGGGTACGACTATGGCTACACCTTC
TRBV29-1,TRBD1,16,-,TRBJ2-1,CSVGFPGTGWVNEQFF,TGCAGCGTTGGGTTCCCCGGGACAGGGTGGGTCAATGAGCAGTTCTTC
TRBV21-1,-,20,-,TRBJ2-1,CASSKPPGTSGRACYNEQFF,TGTGCCAGCAGCAAACCGCCTGGGACTAGCGGGAGGGCCTGCTACAATGAGCAGTTCTTC
TRBV5-1,-,12,once,TRBJ2-7,CASSRDSYEQYF,TGCGCCAGCAGCCGGGACTCCTACGAGCAGTACTTC
TRBV7-2,-,13,-,TRBJ1-1,CASSRMDSPRAFF,TGTGCCAGCAGCCGCATGGACAGCCCCCGGGCTTTCTTT
TRBV7-9,-,13,once,TRBJ2-7,CASSFPSSYEQYF,TGTGCCAGCAGCTTCCCGAGCTCCTACGAGCAGTACTTC
TRBV19,-,16,-,TRBJ2-7,CASSRSRGEVGYEQYF,TGTGCCAGTAGTCGCTCCAGGGGGGAGGTCGGCTACGAGCAGTACTTC
TRBV5-1,TRBD1,15,-,TRBJ2-1,CASSLTGVLNNEQFF,TGCGCCAGCAGCTTGACAGGGGTTCTAAACAATGAGCAGTTCTTC
TRBV28,-,13,-,TRBJ1-1,CASRRMQVSGAFF,TGTGCCAGCAGAAGGATGCAGGTATCAGGAGCTTTCTTT
TRBV4-2,-,16,-,TRBJ2-2,CASSQAGARSTGELFF,TGTGCCAGCAGCCAAGCTGGGGCTAGATCCACCGGGGAGCTGTTTTTT
TRBV7-9,-,14,-,TRBJ1-2,CASSPAGRSYGYTF,TGTGCCAGCAGCCCCGCGGGTCGAAGCTATGGCTACACCTTC